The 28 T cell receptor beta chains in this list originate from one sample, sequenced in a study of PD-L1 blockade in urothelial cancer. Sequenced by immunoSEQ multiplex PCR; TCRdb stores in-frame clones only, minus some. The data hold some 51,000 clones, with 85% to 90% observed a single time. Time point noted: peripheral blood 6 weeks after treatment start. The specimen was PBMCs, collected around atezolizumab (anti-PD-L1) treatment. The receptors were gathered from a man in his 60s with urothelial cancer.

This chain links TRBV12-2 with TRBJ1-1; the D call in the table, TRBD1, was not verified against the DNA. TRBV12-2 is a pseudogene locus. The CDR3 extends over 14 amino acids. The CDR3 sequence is CASRLARDNTEAFF. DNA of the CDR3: TGTGCAAGTCGCTTAGCCAGGGATAACACTGAAGCTTTCTTT.

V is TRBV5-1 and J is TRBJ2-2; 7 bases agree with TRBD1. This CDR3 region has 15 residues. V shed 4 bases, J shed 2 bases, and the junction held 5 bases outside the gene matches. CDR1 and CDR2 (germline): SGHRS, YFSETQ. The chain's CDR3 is CASSLTGFNTGELFF. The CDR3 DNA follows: TGCGCCAGCAGCCTGACAGGGTTTAACACCGGGGAGCTGTTTTTT.

The CDR3 region has the DNA TGCGCCAGCAGACACAACAGGGATGGGGAGGAAAAACTGTTTTTT. It is translated as CASRHNRDGEEKLFF. The chain has TRBV5-1 and TRBJ1-4; tentatively, D is TRBD1 (6 bases). V was cut by 5 bases and J by 8 bases, with 19 bases left in between. Germline V gene sequence: CDR1 SGHRS, CDR2 YFSETQ. The CDR3 totals 15 residues. The variable domain in full, completed from reference TRBV5-1 and TRBJ1-4, reads KAGVTQTPRYLIKTRGQQVTLSCSPISGHRSVSWYQQTPGQGLQFLFEYFSETQRNKGNFPGRFSGRQFSNSRSEMNVSTLELGDSALYLCASRHNRDGEEKLFFGSGTQLSVL.

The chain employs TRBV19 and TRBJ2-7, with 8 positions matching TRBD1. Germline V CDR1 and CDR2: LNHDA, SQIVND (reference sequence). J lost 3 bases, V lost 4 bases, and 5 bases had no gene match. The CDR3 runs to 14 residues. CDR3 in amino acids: CASSSQGADYEQYF. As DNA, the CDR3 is TGTGCCAGTAGTAGTCAGGGGGCGGACTACGAGCAGTACTTC.

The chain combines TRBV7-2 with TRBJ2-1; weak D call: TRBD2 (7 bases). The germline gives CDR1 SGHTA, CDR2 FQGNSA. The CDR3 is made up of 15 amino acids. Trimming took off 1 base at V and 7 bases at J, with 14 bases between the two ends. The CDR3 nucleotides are TGTGCCAGCAGCTTAGAGGGGGGGGCCCGGAATGAGCAGTTCTTC. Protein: CASSLEGGARNEQFF.

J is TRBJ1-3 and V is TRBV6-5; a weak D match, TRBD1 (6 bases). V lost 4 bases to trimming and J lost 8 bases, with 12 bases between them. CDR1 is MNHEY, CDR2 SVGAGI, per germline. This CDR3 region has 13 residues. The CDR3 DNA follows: TGTGCCAGCAGTTTGGGGTACAGGGACACCATATATTTT. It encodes CASSLGYRDTIYF.

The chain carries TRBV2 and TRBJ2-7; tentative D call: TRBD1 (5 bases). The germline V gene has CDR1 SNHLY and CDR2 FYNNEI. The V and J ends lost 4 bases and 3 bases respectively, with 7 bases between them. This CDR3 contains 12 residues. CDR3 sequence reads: CASSGQFYEQYF. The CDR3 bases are TGTGCCAGCAGTGGACAGTTCTACGAGCAGTACTTC.

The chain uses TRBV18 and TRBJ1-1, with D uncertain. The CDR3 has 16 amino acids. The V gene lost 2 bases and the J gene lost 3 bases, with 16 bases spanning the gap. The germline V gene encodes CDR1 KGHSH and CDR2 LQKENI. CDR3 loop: CASSPNSLTVDTEAFF. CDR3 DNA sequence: TGTGCCAGCTCACCAAACAGTTTGACGGTGGACACTGAAGCTTTCTTT. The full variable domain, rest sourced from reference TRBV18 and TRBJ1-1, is NAGVMQNPRHLVRRRGQEARLRCSPMKGHSHVYWYRQLPEEGLKFMVYLQKENIIDESGMPKERFSAEFPKEGPSILRIQQVVRGDSAAYFCASSPNSLTVDTEAFFGQGTRLTVV.

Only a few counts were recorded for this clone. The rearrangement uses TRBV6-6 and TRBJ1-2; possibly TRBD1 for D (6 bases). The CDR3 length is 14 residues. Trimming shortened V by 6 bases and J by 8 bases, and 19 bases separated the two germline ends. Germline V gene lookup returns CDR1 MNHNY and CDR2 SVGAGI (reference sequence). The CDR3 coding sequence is TGTGCCAGCAGACCTTCAGGGGCCCAGGACGGCTACACCTTC. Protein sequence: CASRPSGAQDGYTF.

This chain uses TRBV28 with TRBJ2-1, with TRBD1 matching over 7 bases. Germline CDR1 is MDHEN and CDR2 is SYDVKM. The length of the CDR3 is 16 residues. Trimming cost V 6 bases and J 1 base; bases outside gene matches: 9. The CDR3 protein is CASSLSGTDSYNEQFF. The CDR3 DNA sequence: TGTGCCAGCAGCCTCTCCGGGACAGATTCCTACAATGAGCAGTTCTTC.

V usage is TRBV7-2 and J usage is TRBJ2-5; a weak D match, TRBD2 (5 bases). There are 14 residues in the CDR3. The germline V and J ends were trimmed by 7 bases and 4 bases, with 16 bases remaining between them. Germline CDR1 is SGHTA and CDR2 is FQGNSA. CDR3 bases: TGTGCCAGCACCAAAGGGAGCGGACTAGAGACCCAGTACTTC. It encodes CASTKGSGLETQYF.

This CDR3 reads CASSSPADSRVHEQFF. The CDR3 bases are TGTGCCAGCAGCTCTCCGGCCGACTCCCGGGTCCATGAGCAGTTCTTC. The V gene is TRBV7-9, the J gene TRBJ2-1; D gene uncertain. Trimming removed 4 bases from V and 8 bases from J, with 21 bases in between. The CDR3 sequence is 16 residues long. CDR1 SEHNR and CDR2 FQNEAQ come from the germline V gene (reference sequence).

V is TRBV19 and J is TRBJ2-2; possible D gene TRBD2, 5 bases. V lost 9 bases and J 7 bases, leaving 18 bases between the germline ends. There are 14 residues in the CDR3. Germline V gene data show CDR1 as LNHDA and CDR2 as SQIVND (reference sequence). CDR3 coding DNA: TGTGCCAGCCGGGGAGCGGTTCCCAGCGGGGAGCTGTTTTTT. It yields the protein CASRGAVPSGELFF.

In DNA form, the CDR3 reads TGTGCCAGCAGACCCGGACAGGGATTAGGCTATGGCTACACCTTC. This codes for CASRPGQGLGYGYTF. The chain employs TRBV6-1 and TRBJ1-2, with TRBD1 matching over 8 bases. The CDR3 is made up of 15 amino acids. V was clipped by 6 bases and J by 4 bases; unmatched bases: 10. Germline V gene data show CDR1 as MNHNS and CDR2 as SASEGT.

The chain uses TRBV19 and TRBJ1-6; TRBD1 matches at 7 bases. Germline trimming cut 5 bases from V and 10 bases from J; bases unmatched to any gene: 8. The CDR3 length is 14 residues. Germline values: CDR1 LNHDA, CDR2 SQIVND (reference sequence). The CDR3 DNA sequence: TGTGCCAGTAGTCTCCGACAGGGACAGTCACCCCTCCACTTT. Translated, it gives CASSLRQGQSPLHF.

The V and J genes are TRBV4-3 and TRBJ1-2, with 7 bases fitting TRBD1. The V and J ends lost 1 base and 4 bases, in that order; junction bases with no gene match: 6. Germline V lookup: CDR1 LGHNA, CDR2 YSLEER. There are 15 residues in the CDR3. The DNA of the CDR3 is TGCGCCAGCAGCCAAGCAGGGGGTGGTTCCTATGGCTACACCTTC. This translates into CASSQAGGGSYGYTF.

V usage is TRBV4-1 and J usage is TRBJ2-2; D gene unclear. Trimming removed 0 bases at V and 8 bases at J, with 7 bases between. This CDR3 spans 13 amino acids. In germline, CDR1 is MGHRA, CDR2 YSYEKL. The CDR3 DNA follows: TGCGCCAGCAGCCAAGATACATGGGGGGAGCTGTTTTTT. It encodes CASSQDTWGELFF.

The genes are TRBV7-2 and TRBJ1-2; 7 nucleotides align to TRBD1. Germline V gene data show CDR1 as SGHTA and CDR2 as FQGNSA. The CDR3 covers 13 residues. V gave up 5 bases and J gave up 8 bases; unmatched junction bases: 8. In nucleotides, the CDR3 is TGTGCCAGCAGCCCCGACAGGGTTAAGGGCTACACCTTC. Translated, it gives CASSPDRVKGYTF. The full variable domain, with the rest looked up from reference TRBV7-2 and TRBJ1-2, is GAGVSQSPSNKVTEKGKDVELRCDPISGHTALYWYRQSLGQGLEFLIYFQGNSAPDKSGLPSDRFSAERTGGSVSTLTIQRTQQEDSAVYLCASSPDRVKGYTFGSGTRLTVV.

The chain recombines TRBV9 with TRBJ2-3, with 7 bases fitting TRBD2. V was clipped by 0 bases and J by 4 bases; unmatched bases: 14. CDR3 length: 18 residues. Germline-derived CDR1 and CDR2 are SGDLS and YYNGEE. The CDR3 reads CASSVALVRGVQADTQYF. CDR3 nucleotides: TGTGCCAGCAGCGTAGCCCTGGTTCGGGGGGTCCAGGCAGATACGCAGTATTTT.

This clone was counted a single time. CDR3 nucleotide sequence: TGTGCCAGCAGTCTAGAATCCTCCTCGGTCACCGGGGAGCTGTTTTTT. Residues: CASSLESSSVTGELFF. The chain combines TRBV7-2 with TRBJ2-2; D unclear. V lost 6 bases, J lost 4 bases, and 18 bases lay in between. CDR3 length: 16 residues. Germline-derived CDR1 and CDR2 are SGHTA and FQGNSA.

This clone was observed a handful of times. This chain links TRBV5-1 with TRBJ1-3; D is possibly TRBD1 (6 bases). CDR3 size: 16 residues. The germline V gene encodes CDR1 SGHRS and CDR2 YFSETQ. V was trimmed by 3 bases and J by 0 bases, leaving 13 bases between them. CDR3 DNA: TGCGCCAGCAGCTGGGGGTCACAGGGCTCTGGAAACACCATATATTTT. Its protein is CASSWGSQGSGNTIYF.

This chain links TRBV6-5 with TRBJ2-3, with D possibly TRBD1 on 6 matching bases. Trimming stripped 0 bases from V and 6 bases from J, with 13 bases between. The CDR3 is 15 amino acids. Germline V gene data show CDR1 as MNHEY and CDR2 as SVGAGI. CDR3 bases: TGTGCCAGCAGTTACTCATGGACAGTAACTGATACGCAGTATTTT. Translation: CASSYSWTVTDTQYF.

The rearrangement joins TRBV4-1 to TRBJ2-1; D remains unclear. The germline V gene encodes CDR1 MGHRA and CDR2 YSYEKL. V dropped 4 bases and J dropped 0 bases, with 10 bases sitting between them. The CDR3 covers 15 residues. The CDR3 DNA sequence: TGCGCCAGCAGCCCACTAAGTAGCTCCTACAATGAGCAGTTCTTC. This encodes CASSPLSSSYNEQFF.

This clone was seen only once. The CDR3 nucleotides are TGTGCCTGGAGTGTAGGGGGGGCGAGAAATGAAAAACTGTTTTTT. Protein product: CAWSVGGARNEKLFF. This chain joins TRBV30 and TRBJ1-4; TRBD1 might be the D (6 bases). This CDR3 region has 15 residues. The V end was cut by 0 bases, the J end by 5 bases, with 13 bases between. Germline-derived CDR1 and CDR2 are GTSNPN and SVGIG (reference sequence).

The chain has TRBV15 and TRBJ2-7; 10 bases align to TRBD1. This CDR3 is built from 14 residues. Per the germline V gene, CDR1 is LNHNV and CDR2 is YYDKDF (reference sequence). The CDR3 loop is CASDWRGTGDEQYF. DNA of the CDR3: TGTGCATCCGACTGGAGGGGGACAGGGGACGAGCAGTACTTC.

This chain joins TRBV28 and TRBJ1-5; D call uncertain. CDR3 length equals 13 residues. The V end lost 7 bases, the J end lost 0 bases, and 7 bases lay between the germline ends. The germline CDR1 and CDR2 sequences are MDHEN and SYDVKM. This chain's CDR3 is CASIGNSNQPQHF. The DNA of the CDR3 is TGTGCCAGCATCGGGAATAGCAATCAGCCCCAGCATTTT.

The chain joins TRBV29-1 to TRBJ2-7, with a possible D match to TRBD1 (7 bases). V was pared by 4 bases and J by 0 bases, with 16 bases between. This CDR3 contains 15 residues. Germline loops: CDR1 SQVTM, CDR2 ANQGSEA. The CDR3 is CSVGRGQTSSYEQYF. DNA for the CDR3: TGCAGCGTTGGACGGGGACAGACTAGCTCCTACGAGCAGTACTTC.

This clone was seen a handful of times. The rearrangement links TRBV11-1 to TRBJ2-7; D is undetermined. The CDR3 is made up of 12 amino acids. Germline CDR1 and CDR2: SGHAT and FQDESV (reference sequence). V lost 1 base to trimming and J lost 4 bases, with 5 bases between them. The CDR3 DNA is TGTGCCAGCAGCTTAGTGCGTTACGAGCAGTACTTC. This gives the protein CASSLVRYEQYF.